One and the same sample provided the 8 T cell receptor beta chains below, sequenced in a study of shared clonotypes between healthy human individuals. TCRdb keeps only in-frame clones here, not all; method: immunoSEQ multiplex PCR. This sample yields roughly 2.5 million clones, of which around 90% are seen a single time; 0.14% belongs to the top ten. Material: naive CD4+ T cells sorted from blood. The subset is: CD45RA+ positively selected. These receptors originate from a man aged 18 to 30 in good health.

V gene TRBV25-1 combines with J gene TRBJ2-2; a weak D match, TRBD1 (6 bases). V was trimmed by 3 bases and J by 5 bases, leaving 16 bases between them. The CDR3 totals 16 residues. Germline CDR1 reads MGHDK; CDR2 reads SYGVNS. The CDR3 region is CASSDVGRGYTGELFF. In nucleotides, the CDR3 is TGTGCCAGCAGTGACGTAGGCAGGGGCTATACCGGGGAGCTGTTTTTT.

This chain joins TRBV29-1 and TRBJ2-1, with 7 bases fitting TRBD1. CDR3 length: 16 amino acids. Unmatched junction bases numbered 16, after V lost 4 bases and J lost 7 bases. The germline V gene has CDR1 SQVTM and CDR2 ANQGSEA. In DNA form, the CDR3 reads TGCAGCGTTGTCGGACAGGAGTTTGTCGGTGCGAATGAGCAGTTCTTC. Translation gives CSVVGQEFVGANEQFF.

The rearrangement links TRBV23-1 to TRBJ2-4; the D gene could be TRBD1 or TRBD2 (5 bases each). TRBV23-1 is an ORF, with its function uncertain. V lost 7 bases, J lost 9 bases, and 25 bases lay in between. There are 16 residues in the CDR3. DNA for the CDR3: TGCGCCAGCACCCCCAGGGAACCTGCGCCGGGAAGCATTCAGTACTTC. Its protein is CASTPREPAPGSIQYF.

The V call is TRBV9, the J call TRBJ2-7, with D possibly TRBD1 on 6 matching bases. The germline gives CDR1 SGDLS, CDR2 YYNGEE. This CDR3 comprises 15 residues. V was clipped by 4 bases and J by 3 bases, with 17 bases between them. The CDR3 DNA reads TGTGCCAGCAGCCCGAGACAGGAACCGATCTACGAGCAGTACTTC. Translation: CASSPRQEPIYEQYF.

The V gene is TRBV29-1, the J gene TRBJ1-4; D unclear. Germline V CDR1 and CDR2: SQVTM, ANQGSEA. The V and J ends lost 7 bases and 5 bases respectively, with 14 bases between them. CDR3 length equals 13 residues. CDR3 in DNA: TGCAGCGCCCTGGGCCAGAAGAATGAAAAACTGTTTTTT. Amino acid sequence: CSALGQKNEKLFF.

The chain combines TRBV7-2 with TRBJ2-5, with 9 bases lining up with TRBD2. There are 17 residues in the CDR3. Trimming cost V 2 bases and J 1 base; bases outside gene matches: 8. Germline CDR1 and CDR2: SGHTA and FQGNSA. The CDR3 loop reads CASSLKFLAGPQETQYF. The CDR3 coding sequence is TGTGCCAGCAGCTTAAAGTTCCTAGCGGGACCCCAAGAGACCCAGTACTTC.

This clone occurred once. The chain links TRBV27 to TRBJ2-2; no firm D call. The germline V and J ends were trimmed by 0 bases and 3 bases, with 17 bases remaining between them. The CDR3 has 18 amino acids. Germline values: CDR1 MNHEY, CDR2 SMNVEV (reference sequence). The CDR3 sequence is CASSLSTRAAPHTGELFF. In DNA form, the CDR3 reads TGTGCCAGCAGTTTATCCACCCGGGCCGCCCCACACACCGGGGAGCTGTTTTTT.

The CDR3 loop reads CASRSTGTGVHYGYTF. In DNA, the CDR3 is TGTGCCAGCAGATCGACCGGGACAGGGGTGCACTATGGCTACACCTTC. The J gene is TRBJ1-2, the V gene TRBV6-6, with TRBD1 identical over 10 bases. The CDR3 is 16 amino acids. The germline V gene has CDR1 MNHNY and CDR2 SVGAGI (reference sequence). The junction had 10 bases not matched to a gene; V was cut back by 6 bases and J by 3 bases.